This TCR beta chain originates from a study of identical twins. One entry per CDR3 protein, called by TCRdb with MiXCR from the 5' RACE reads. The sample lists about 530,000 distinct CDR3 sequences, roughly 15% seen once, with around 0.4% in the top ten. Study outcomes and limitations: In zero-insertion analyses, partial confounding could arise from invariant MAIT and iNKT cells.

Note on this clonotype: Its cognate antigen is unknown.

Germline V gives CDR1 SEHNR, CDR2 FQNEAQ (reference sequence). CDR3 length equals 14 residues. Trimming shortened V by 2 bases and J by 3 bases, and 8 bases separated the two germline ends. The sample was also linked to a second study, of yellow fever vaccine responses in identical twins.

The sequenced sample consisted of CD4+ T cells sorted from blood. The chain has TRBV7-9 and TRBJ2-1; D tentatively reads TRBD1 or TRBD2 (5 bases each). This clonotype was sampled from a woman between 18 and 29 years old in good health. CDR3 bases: TGTGCCAGCAGCTTAATGGGGGACTACAATGAGCAGTTCTTC. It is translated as CASSLMGDYNEQFF. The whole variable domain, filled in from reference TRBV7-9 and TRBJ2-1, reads DTGVSQNPRHKITKRGQNVTFRCDPISEHNRLYWYRQTLGQGPEFLTYFQNEAQLEKSRLLSDRFSAERPKGSFSTLEIQRTEQGDSAMYLCASSLMGDYNEQFFGPGTRLTVL.